The 3 T cell receptor beta chains given below trace back to one sample, sequenced in a study of blood T cell repertoires in COVID-19. The method was immunoSEQ multiplex PCR; TCRdb's version includes in-frame clones alone and lacks a portion of them. This table holds about 130,000 clones, roughly four fifths found once. Input material: peripheral blood. The origin of the receptors is a man in his 60s with acute or convalescent COVID-19.

This CDR3 is CAWSWGQGIGTNEKLFF. CDR3 coding DNA: TGTGCCTGGAGTTGGGGACAGGGGATCGGCACTAATGAAAAACTGTTTTTT. V usage is TRBV30 and J usage is TRBJ1-4, with 10 bases identical to TRBD1. This CDR3 has 17 amino acids. Germline trimming cut 2 bases from V and 2 bases from J; bases unmatched to any gene: 8. Germline-derived CDR1 and CDR2 are GTSNPN and SVGIG (reference sequence).

This chain links TRBV18 with TRBJ2-7; D might be TRBD1 (6 bases). The CDR3 totals 16 residues. Trimming shortened V by 3 bases and J by 5 bases, and 20 bases separated the two germline ends. Germline V gives CDR1 KGHSH, CDR2 LQKENI. CDR3 sequence reads: CASSPGQKASGDEQYF. The CDR3 DNA reads as TGTGCCAGCTCACCCGGACAGAAAGCCTCCGGTGACGAGCAGTACTTC.

The rearrangement links TRBV7-2 to TRBJ2-2, with a weak D call TRBD2 (5 bases). Germline-derived CDR1 and CDR2 are SGHTA and FQGNSA. The CDR3 is made up of 14 amino acids. This CDR3 reads CASRRLMSTGELFF. The CDR3 DNA is TGTGCTTCGAGGAGGCTCATGAGCACCGGGGAGCTGTTTTTT.